Sequencing of this TCR beta chain was carried out in a study of T-cell memory formation after mild COVID-19. As for the study in general: The two donors had largely donor-specific TCR clusters. Study-wide points: There were some responding clones in pre-infection memory, which suggested that cross-reactive memory had joined.

TCRdb re-called the 5' RACE reads with MiXCR, one entry per CDR3 protein. Seen here are around 300,000 distinct CDR3 sequences, roughly 13% observed once, and the top ten hold about 20%. Germline values: CDR1 SNHLY, CDR2 FYNNEI. The CDR3 consists of 14 residues. Deletions cut 4 bases from V and 0 bases from J, with 8 bases between. This clonotype was found a few times. Its antigen is still unknown. Sequencing was performed on PBMCs or a T cell subset sorted from them (not recorded which). This chain uses TRBV2 with TRBJ2-3; D is unresolved. This sequence was found in a man between 18 and 29 years old who had mild COVID-19 (a few samples of this study predate the infection). Cell type and time point are not known. CDR3 sequence reads: CASSGISSTDTQYF. The CDR3 coding sequence is TGTGCCAGCAGTGGAATTTCTAGCACAGATACGCAGTATTTT.